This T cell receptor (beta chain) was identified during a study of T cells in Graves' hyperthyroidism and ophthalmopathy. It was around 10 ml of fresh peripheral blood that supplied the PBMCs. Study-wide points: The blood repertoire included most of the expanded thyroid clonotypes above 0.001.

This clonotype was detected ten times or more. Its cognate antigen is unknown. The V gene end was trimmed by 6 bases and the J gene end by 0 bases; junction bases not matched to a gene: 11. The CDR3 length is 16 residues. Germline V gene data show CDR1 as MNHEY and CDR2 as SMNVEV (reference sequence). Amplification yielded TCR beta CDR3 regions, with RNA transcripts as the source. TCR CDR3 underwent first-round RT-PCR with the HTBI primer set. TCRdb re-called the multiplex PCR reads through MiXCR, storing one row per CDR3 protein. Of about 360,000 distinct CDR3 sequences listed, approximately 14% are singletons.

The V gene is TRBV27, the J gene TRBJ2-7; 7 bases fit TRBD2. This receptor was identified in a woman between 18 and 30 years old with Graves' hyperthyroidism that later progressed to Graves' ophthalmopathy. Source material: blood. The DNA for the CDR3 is TGTGCCAGCAGCCTGGCTGGGGGGGGGAGCTCCTACGAGCAGTACTTC. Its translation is CASSLAGGGSSYEQYF.